Listed below are T cell receptor beta chains from one sample, sequenced in a study of chronic HIV infection and antiretroviral therapy. TCRdb called the 5' RACE reads again in MiXCR, with one record for every CDR3 protein. Of approximately 30,000 distinct CDR3 sequences listed, over 7.5% are singletons. The sample was peripheral blood. These receptors were obtained from an adult who had HIV and had not received antiretroviral therapy, or was an uninfected healthy control (not recorded which). Both conserved end residues are part of each CDR3. Fields, in order: V gene, clone size, D gene, J gene, CDR3 protein, CDR3 DNA. D genes are given only for firm matches. Clone size is given for some rows only: seen once, a few or many times, or a class if the clone is expanded.

TRBV29-1	few	NA	TRBJ2-7	CSVEVGGRAYEQYF	TGCAGCGTTGAGGTTGGAGGGAGAGCCTACGAGCAGTACTTC
TRBV5-1	NA	NA	TRBJ2-7	CASSLAATGVYEQYF	TGCGCCAGCAGCTTGGCCGCGACAGGAGTGTACGAGCAGTACTTC
TRBV29-1	many	NA	TRBJ1-1	CSGADRNTEAFF	TGCAGCGGGGCTGACAGGAACACTGAAGCTTTCTTT
TRBV12-3/TRBV12-4	many	NA	TRBJ2-3	CASSLMGDTQYF	TGTGCCAGCAGTTTAATGGGGGATACGCAGTATTTT
TRBV11-2	few	NA	TRBJ2-7	CASSGVGDEQYF	TGTGCCAGCTCGGGAGTCGGCGACGAGCAGTACTTC
TRBV2	many	TRBD1	TRBJ2-3	CASTGTGARDTQYF	TGTGCCAGCACCGGGACAGGGGCACGGGATACGCAGTATTTT
TRBV29-1	NA	TRBD1	TRBJ2-7	CSVARTGGVNEQYF	TGCAGCGTCGCACGGACAGGGGGCGTGAACGAGCAGTACTTC
TRBV6-2/TRBV6-3	many	NA	TRBJ2-1	CASSYSTLYNEQFF	TGTGCCAGCAGTTACTCCACCCTTTACAATGAGCAGTTCTTC
TRBV11-2	many	TRBD1	TRBJ1-2	CASSLATGDHGYTF	TGTGCCAGCAGCTTGGCGACAGGGGACCATGGCTACACCTTC
TRBV6-2/TRBV6-3	few	NA	TRBJ2-7	CASSLRQVEQYF	TGTGCCAGCAGTCTACGACAGGTCGAGCAGTACTTC
TRBV4-3	many	NA	TRBJ1-4	CASSQGIFDRRYF	TGCGCCAGCAGCCAAGGGATTTTTGACAGGCGTTATTTT
TRBV15	few	NA	TRBJ1-5	CATSSPGWPQHF	TGTGCCACCAGCAGCCCAGGGTGGCCCCAGCATTTT
TRBV20-1	few	TRBD2	TRBJ2-7	CSASTGDYYEQYF	TGCAGTGCTAGCACCGGGGACTACTACGAGCAGTACTTC
TRBV7-2	few	NA	TRBJ2-6	CASRRDIGANVLTF	TGTGCCAGCAGACGGGACATCGGGGCCAACGTCCTGACTTTC
TRBV7-3	NA	NA	TRBJ2-2	CASSLMGTGELFF	TGTGCCAGCAGCTTAATGGGCACCGGGGAGCTGTTTTTT
TRBV12-3/TRBV12-4	many	NA	TRBJ2-1	CASSPTGLDEQFF	TGTGCCAGCAGTCCGACCGGGTTAGATGAGCAGTTCTTC
TRBV4-3	few	NA	TRBJ1-2	CASKGPRGTNYGYTF	TGCGCCAGCAAGGGCCCGCGGGGGACTAACTATGGCTACACCTTC
TRBV7-2	many	NA	TRBJ2-7	CASSLAGSMGLYEQYF	TGTGCCAGCAGCTTAGCAGGGAGCATGGGCTTGTACGAGCAGTACTTC
TRBV10-3	few	NA	TRBJ2-7	CATSGNGYEQYF	TGTGCCACATCGGGGAATGGGTACGAGCAGTACTTC
TRBV2	few	NA	TRBJ1-1	CASSDARKAFF	TGTGCCAGCAGTGACGCCAGGAAAGCTTTCTTT
TRBV2	few	NA	TRBJ1-2	CASSDGRRTRYGYTF	TGTGCCAGCAGTGACGGCAGGAGGACTCGCTATGGCTACACCTTC
TRBV4-3	many	NA	TRBJ2-5	CASSQDQTGQETQYF	TGCGCCAGCAGCCAAGATCAGACAGGTCAAGAGACCCAGTACTTC
TRBV6-2/TRBV6-3	few	NA	TRBJ1-4	CASSPRGAVYEKLFF	TGTGCCAGCAGCCCACGCGGGGCGGTTTATGAAAAACTGTTTTTT
TRBV3-1	few	NA	TRBJ2-1	CASSQDGGSYNEQFF	TGTGCCAGCAGCCAGGACGGAGGCTCCTACAATGAGCAGTTCTTC